The rows below give T cell receptor beta chains drawn from one sample of a study of control samples from healthy donors and cancer patients. The table came from immunoSEQ multiplex PCR; TCRdb's copy has only in-frame clones and leaves some out. The data contain fewer than 300,000 clones, about 80% of them singletons. Input material: PBMCs. The receptor set was obtained from a woman in her sixties with lung cancer. CDR3s include the opening cysteine and the closing phenylalanine or tryptophan. The order of the fields is clone size, V gene, J gene, D gene, CDR3 protein, CDR3 DNA. D genes are given only for firm matches. Expanded clones get a size class; other rows say once, few or many, or leave the size out.

size: -; V: TRBV2; J: TRBJ2-5; D: -; CDR3: CASSDRVLQETQYF; DNA: TGTGCCAGCAGTGACAGGGTCCTCCAAGAGACCCAGTACTTC
size: -; V: TRBV7-3; J: TRBJ2-2; D: -; CDR3: CASSPSAPGHTGELFF; DNA: TGTGCCAGCAGCCCCTCAGCTCCCGGGCACACCGGGGAGCTGTTTTTT
size: -; V: TRBV5-1; J: TRBJ2-5; D: -; CDR3: CASSHVGAQETQYF; DNA: TGCGCCAGCAGCCACGTCGGGGCTCAAGAGACCCAGTACTTC
size: -; V: TRBV7-3; J: TRBJ2-1; D: -; CDR3: CASSLGMVNEQFF; DNA: TGTGCCAGCAGCTTGGGCATGGTCAATGAGCAGTTCTTC
size: -; V: TRBV4-2; J: TRBJ2-2; D: -; CDR3: CASSQYRVNGELFF; DNA: TGTGCCAGCAGCCAGTACAGGGTTAACGGGGAGCTGTTTTTT
size: -; V: TRBV4-1; J: TRBJ1-6; D: -; CDR3: CASSQGNNRNSPLHF; DNA: TGCGCCAGCAGCCAAGGAAACAACAGAAATTCACCCCTCCACTTT
size: -; V: TRBV18; J: TRBJ1-5; D: -; CDR3: CASSGLVDQPQHF; DNA: TGTGCCAGCTCGGGGTTGGTTGATCAGCCCCAGCATTTT
size: once; V: TRBV19; J: TRBJ2-2; D: TRBD2; CDR3: CASRLAGNTGELFF; DNA: TGTGCCAGTAGGCTAGCGGGGAACACCGGGGAGCTGTTTTTT
size: -; V: TRBV2; J: TRBJ2-2; D: -; CDR3: CASSGWSGELFF; DNA: TGTGCCAGCAGTGGCTGGAGCGGGGAGCTGTTTTTT
size: once; V: TRBV20-1; J: TRBJ2-7; D: -; CDR3: CSASLRGTYEQYF; DNA: TGCAGTGCTAGTCTGCGGGGAACCTACGAGCAGTACTTC
size: -; V: TRBV7-8; J: TRBJ2-7; D: TRBD1; CDR3: CASSLGQGVYEQYF; DNA: TGTGCCAGCAGCTTGGGACAGGGGGTCTACGAGCAGTACTTC
size: -; V: TRBV9; J: TRBJ2-7; D: -; CDR3: CASSVEMGGPYEQYF; DNA: TGTGCCAGCAGCGTAGAAATGGGTGGGCCCTACGAGCAGTACTTC
size: -; V: TRBV2; J: TRBJ1-1; D: -; CDR3: CASKKEGGGTEAFF; DNA: TGTGCCAGCAAGAAGGAGGGGGGGGGCACTGAAGCTTTCTTT
size: once; V: TRBV10-3; J: TRBJ2-7; D: -; CDR3: CAISGSRLLSYEQYF; DNA: TGTGCCATCAGTGGTTCCAGGTTACTCTCCTACGAGCAGTACTTC
size: few; V: TRBV27; J: TRBJ1-6; D: -; CDR3: CASREGFGSPLHF; DNA: TGTGCCAGCAGGGAGGGTTTTGGATCACCCCTCCACTTT
size: -; V: TRBV11-2; J: TRBJ2-7; D: TRBD2; CDR3: CASGRTSGYEQYF; DNA: TGTGCCAGCGGCCGGACTAGCGGCTACGAGCAGTACTTC
size: -; V: TRBV6-4; J: TRBJ2-1; D: TRBD2; CDR3: CASSDNSGGRGEQFF; DNA: TGTGCCAGCAGTGACAATAGCGGGGGGCGAGGTGAGCAGTTCTTC
size: -; V: TRBV12-5; J: TRBJ2-7; D: -; CDR3: CASGPGEQYF; DNA: TGTGCTAGTGGCCCGGGGGAGCAGTACTTC
size: -; V: TRBV5-4; J: TRBJ2-2; D: TRBD1; CDR3: CASSSQGTTGELFF; DNA: TGTGCCAGCAGCTCACAGGGGACCACCGGGGAGCTGTTTTTT
size: once; V: TRBV9; J: TRBJ2-1; D: TRBD1; CDR3: CASSFGQGGFNEQFF; DNA: TGTGCCAGCAGCTTCGGACAGGGGGGTTTCAATGAGCAGTTCTTC
size: -; V: TRBV5-8; J: TRBJ1-2; D: TRBD1; CDR3: CASSLGQGPYYGYTF; DNA: TGTGCCAGCAGCTTGGGACAGGGGCCTTACTATGGCTACACCTTC
size: -; V: TRBV6-5; J: TRBJ1-5; D: -; CDR3: CASRGDPYQPQHF; DNA: TGTGCCAGCCGAGGGGACCCATATCAGCCCCAGCATTTT
size: -; V: TRBV21-1; J: TRBJ2-3; D: -; CDR3: CAISEGTPSTDTQYF; DNA: TGTGCCATCTCCGAGGGGACTCCAAGCACAGATACGCAGTATTTT
size: once; V: TRBV2; J: TRBJ1-5; D: TRBD1; CDR3: CASRDRHGNQPQHF; DNA: TGTGCCAGCCGGGACAGGCATGGCAATCAGCCCCAGCATTTT
size: -; V: TRBV6-5; J: TRBJ2-7; D: -; CDR3: CASSYGGLGSYEQYF; DNA: TGTGCCAGCAGTTACGGGGGCCTTGGCTCCTACGAGCAGTACTTC
size: once; V: TRBV6-4; J: TRBJ2-1; D: TRBD2; CDR3: CASSSLAGAYNEQFF; DNA: TGTGCCAGCAGTTCTCTAGCGGGGGCCTACAATGAGCAGTTCTTC
size: -; V: TRBV10-2; J: TRBJ1-5; D: -; CDR3: CASSRALNQPQHF; DNA: TGCGCCAGCAGTAGGGCCCTCAATCAGCCCCAGCATTTT
size: -; V: TRBV3-1/TRBV3-2; J: TRBJ1-1; D: -; CDR3: CASSQGTGPNTEAFF; DNA: TGTGCCAGCAGCCAAGGAACGGGACCCAACACTGAAGCTTTCTTT
size: -; V: TRBV7-2; J: TRBJ2-1; D: -; CDR3: CASRTQVEFSNNEQFF; DNA: TGTGCCAGCAGGACCCAAGTGGAGTTCTCAAACAATGAGCAGTTCTTC
size: -; V: TRBV7-2; J: TRBJ2-1; D: TRBD2; CDR3: CASSLAVGAGAYNEQFF; DNA: TGTGCCAGCAGCTTAGCGGTTGGAGCGGGAGCCTACAATGAGCAGTTCTTC
size: -; V: TRBV1; J: TRBJ1-2; D: -; CDR3: CTSSQKPAVQGTNYGYTF; DNA: TGCACCAGCAGCCAAAAACCGGCGGTACAGGGAACTAACTATGGCTACACCTTC
size: -; V: TRBV7-3; J: TRBJ1-1; D: -; CDR3: CASSQSRNTEAFF; DNA: TGTGCCAGCAGCCAGAGTCGGAACACTGAAGCTTTCTTT
size: -; V: TRBV11-2; J: TRBJ2-4; D: -; CDR3: CASSLVGRGAKNIQYF; DNA: TGTGCCAGCAGCTTAGTAGGCAGGGGAGCCAAAAACATTCAGTACTTC
size: -; V: TRBV6-5; J: TRBJ1-1; D: -; CDR3: CASRFGNTEAFF; DNA: TGTGCCAGCAGGTTCGGGAACACTGAAGCTTTCTTT
size: -; V: TRBV10-3; J: TRBJ2-2; D: -; CDR3: CAISGRDSNTGELFF; DNA: TGTGCCATCAGTGGTCGGGACTCAAACACCGGGGAGCTGTTTTTT